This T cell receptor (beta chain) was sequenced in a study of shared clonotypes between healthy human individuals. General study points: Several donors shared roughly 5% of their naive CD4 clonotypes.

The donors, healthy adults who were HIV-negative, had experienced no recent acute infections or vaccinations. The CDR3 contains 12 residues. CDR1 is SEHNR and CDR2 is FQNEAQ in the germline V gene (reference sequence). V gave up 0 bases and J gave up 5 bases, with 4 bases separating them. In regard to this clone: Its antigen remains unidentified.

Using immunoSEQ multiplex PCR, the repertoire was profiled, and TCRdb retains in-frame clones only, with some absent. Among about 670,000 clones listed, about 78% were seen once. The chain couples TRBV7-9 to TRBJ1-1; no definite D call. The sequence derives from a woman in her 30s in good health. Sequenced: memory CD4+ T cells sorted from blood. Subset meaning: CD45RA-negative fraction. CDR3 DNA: TGTGCCAGCAGCTTAGCGCAAACTGAAGCTTTCTTT. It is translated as CASSLAQTEAFF. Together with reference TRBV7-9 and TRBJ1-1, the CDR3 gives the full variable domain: DTGVSQNPRHKITKRGQNVTFRCDPISEHNRLYWYRQTLGQGPEFLTYFQNEAQLEKSRLLSDRFSAERPKGSFSTLEIQRTEQGDSAMYLCASSLAQTEAFFGQGTRLTVV.